These 5 T cell receptor beta chains came from one sample sequenced in a study of vaccination effects on CD4 cells after COVID-19. Clones were read by immunoSEQ multiplex PCR, and TCRdb kept only the in-frame ones, dropping some. The repertoire holds 65,000 to 90,000 clones, with about four fifths as singletons. Sequencing in the ViraFEST assay came after antigen-specific CD4+ T cells had been expanded with viral peptide pools, which were used to stimulate PBMC. Researchers isolated CD4+ T cells once 9 to 11 days of culture had elapsed. Nucleocapsid antibodies stayed negative before and after vaccination, showing no earlier SARS-CoV-2 infection. These TCRs are of unknown antigen specificity. The specimen was CD4+ T cells from PBMCs cultured with HCoV-NL63 spike peptides, collected before COVID-19 vaccination. These receptor sequences come from a human donor who received a COVID-19 vaccine.

V and J are TRBV5-1 and TRBJ2-1; D is perhaps TRBD1 (5 bases). Trimming left V 0 bases short and J 5 bases short, with 9 bases between. The V gene's germline CDR1 is SGHRS and CDR2 YFSETQ. This CDR3 is built from 14 residues. The CDR3 protein is CASSLVAGNNEQFF. In DNA form, the CDR3 reads TGCGCCAGCAGCTTGGTGGCAGGGAACAATGAGCAGTTCTTC. Supplemented by reference TRBV5-1 and TRBJ2-1, the full variable domain reads KAGVTQTPRYLIKTRGQQVTLSCSPISGHRSVSWYQQTPGQGLQFLFEYFSETQRNKGNFPGRFSGRQFSNSRSEMNVSTLELGDSALYLCASSLVAGNNEQFFGPGTRLTVL.

The chain is built from TRBV10-3 and TRBJ1-2, with 9 bases that match TRBD1. Trimming at V came to 6 bases and at J to 8 bases, leaving 7 bases not matched to a gene. The CDR3 spans 13 residues. The germline gives CDR1 ENHRY, CDR2 SYGVKD. CDR3 coding DNA: TGTGCCATCAGGGACAGGGGAGCAGCGGGCTACACCTTC. Its translation: CAIRDRGAAGYTF.

CDR3 residues: CAWSPQNYGYTF. The CDR3 DNA reads as TGTGCCTGGAGTCCCCAGAACTATGGCTACACCTTC. The V call is TRBV30, the J call TRBJ1-2; D gene uncertain. The germline V and J ends were trimmed by 2 bases and 2 bases, with 6 bases remaining between them. CDR1 is GTSNPN, CDR2 SVGIG, per germline (reference sequence). CDR3 size: 12 residues.

This clone was seen a handful of times. This chain connects TRBV25-1 to TRBJ1-3; D not resolved. The CDR3 loop spans 13 amino acids. Trimming took off 1 base at V and 4 bases at J, with 5 bases between the two ends. Germline assignment: CDR1 MGHDK and CDR2 SYGVNS. In nucleotides, the CDR3 is TGTGCCAGCAGTGAATCTCTCGGAAACACCATATATTTT. Translation: CASSESLGNTIYF.

The chain uses TRBV19 and TRBJ2-5; 11 bases are a match to TRBD2. This CDR3 comprises 16 residues. In germline, CDR1 is LNHDA, CDR2 SQIVND (reference sequence). V dropped 3 bases and J dropped 4; count of bases not matched to a gene: 7. In nucleotides, the CDR3 is TGTGCCAGTAGTATTGATATAGCGGGGGGGCCAGAGACCCAGTACTTC. Protein product: CASSIDIAGGPETQYF. Using reference TRBV19 and TRBJ2-5 for the parts outside the CDR3, the full variable domain is DGGITQSPKYLFRKEGQNVTLSCEQNLNHDAMYWYRQDPGQGLRLIYYSQIVNDFQKGDIAEGYSVSREKKESFPLTVTSAQKNPTAFYLCASSIDIAGGPETQYFGPGTRLLVL.